This T cell receptor beta chain came from a study of blood T cell repertoires in COVID-19. Overall study context: From the United States, Italy and Spain came samples of acute and convalescent COVID-19. T cells, B-cell-depleted T cells, or PBMCs supplied cDNA or gDNA.

In the authors' workflow: Cell counts per sample came from amplifying reference gene primers. Only in-frame clones appear in the TCRdb table, and some are missing; sequencing was by immunoSEQ multiplex PCR. From that table come the V and J calls and clone size; the DNA was used to work out D and trimming. This sample has some 150,000 clones, with more than 80% found just once. The J segment lost 6 bases and the V segment lost 5 bases, leaving 9 bases of the junction unmatched. Germline values: CDR1 MRHNA, CDR2 SNTAGT. The length of the CDR3 is 15 residues. The chain combines TRBV6-4 with TRBJ2-3, with 9 nucleotides matching TRBD1. The TCR originated in a man between 60 and 75 years old with acute or convalescent COVID-19. Sequencing was performed on peripheral blood. The CDR3 reads CASSKGQGTADTQYF. The CDR3 DNA reads TGTGCCAGCAGTAAGGGACAGGGCACGGCCGATACGCAGTATTTT.